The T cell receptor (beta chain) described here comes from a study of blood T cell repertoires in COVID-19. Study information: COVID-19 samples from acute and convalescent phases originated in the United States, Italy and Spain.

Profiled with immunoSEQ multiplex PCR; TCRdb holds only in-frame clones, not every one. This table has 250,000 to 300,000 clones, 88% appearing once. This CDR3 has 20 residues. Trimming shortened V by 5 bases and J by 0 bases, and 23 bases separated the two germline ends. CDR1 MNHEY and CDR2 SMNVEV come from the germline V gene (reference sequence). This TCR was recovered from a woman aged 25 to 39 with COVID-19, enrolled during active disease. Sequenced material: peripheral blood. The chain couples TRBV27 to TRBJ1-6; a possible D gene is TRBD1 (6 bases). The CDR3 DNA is TGTGCCAGCAGTCTAACTCCCCCAAAGGCGGGGGCCTCCTATAATTCACCCCTCCACTTT. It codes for CASSLTPPKAGASYNSPLHF.